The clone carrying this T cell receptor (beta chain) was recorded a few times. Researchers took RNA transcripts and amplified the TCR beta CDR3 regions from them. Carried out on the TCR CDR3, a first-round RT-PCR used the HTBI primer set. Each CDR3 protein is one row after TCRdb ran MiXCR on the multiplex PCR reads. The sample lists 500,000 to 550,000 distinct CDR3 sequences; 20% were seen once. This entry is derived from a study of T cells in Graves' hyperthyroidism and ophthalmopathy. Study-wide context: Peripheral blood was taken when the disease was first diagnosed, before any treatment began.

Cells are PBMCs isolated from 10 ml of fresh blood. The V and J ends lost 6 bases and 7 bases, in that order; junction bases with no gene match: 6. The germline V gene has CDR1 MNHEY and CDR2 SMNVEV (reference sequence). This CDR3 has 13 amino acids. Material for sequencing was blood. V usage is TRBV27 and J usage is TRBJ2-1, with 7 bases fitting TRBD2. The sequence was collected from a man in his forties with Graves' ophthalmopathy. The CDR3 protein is CASSRGSRNEQFF. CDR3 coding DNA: TGTGCCAGCAGCCGCGGGAGTAGGAATGAGCAGTTCTTC.